A selection of T cell receptor beta chains follows, all from one sample in a study of blood T cells in healthy people across ages. TCRdb re-called the 5' RACE reads through MiXCR, storing one row per CDR3 protein. Of over a million distinct CDR3 sequences in the sample, 40% to 55% were seen once. The sequenced material came from blood. Every receptor here comes from a woman aged 55-70 years in good health. Both conserved end residues are part of each CDR3. Fields, in order: CDR3 protein, clone size, V gene. Clone sizes are given selectively: once, few, many, or a class where the clone is expanded.

CASSLGAGKDYNEQFF | . | TRBV28
CASSYLGVEQYF | once | TRBV6-6
CASSYSNDGVKGYTF | few | TRBV6-2/TRBV6-3
CASSLGQGTAFNEKLFF | . | TRBV3-1
CASSDHTGVPLYNEQFF | . | TRBV6-1
CASSTSGTAYNEQFF | . | TRBV9
CASSLAGTIYEQYF | . | TRBV5-8
CASSLALAAERYEQYF | . | TRBV4-1
CASSLRGGEQFF | . | TRBV12-3/TRBV12-4
CASSVGRQSYEQYF | . | TRBV2
CASSSGTSGRPSRETQYF | . | TRBV5-6
CASSSGQDNSNQPQHF | few | TRBV27